This is a list of T cell receptor beta chains from one sample in a study of blood T cell repertoires in COVID-19. Data came from immunoSEQ multiplex PCR; TCRdb stores just in-frame clones and leaves some out. Of approximately 150,000 clones listed, around 80% are singletons. Sequenced sample: peripheral blood. These receptors were collected from a woman older than 75 with acute or convalescent COVID-19. The CDR3 runs from the conserved cysteine through the conserved F or W. A D gene is named only where the DNA matches it firmly. Some rows mark clone size as missing; the rest say once, few, many or name a class of expanded clone.

-,TRBV6-5,TRBJ1-2,-,TGTGCCACAGGGGACTATGGCTACACCTTC,CATGDYGYTF
TRBD1,TRBV5-1,TRBJ1-5,-,TGCGCCAGCAGCTTGGGGGGACAGAGTAATCAGCCCCAGCATTTT,CASSLGGQSNQPQHF
-,TRBV7-2,TRBJ2-7,-,TGTGCCAGCAGCTTTGGTGGTAGAGTCTACGAGCAGTACTTC,CASSFGGRVYEQYF
-,TRBV4-2,TRBJ1-4,-,TGTGCCAGCAGCCACCCACAGGGCTTTAATGAAAAACTGTTTTTT,CASSHPQGFNEKLFF
-,TRBV7-9,TRBJ2-2,-,TGTGCCAGCAGCCCCTCGGTATTTCCCGGGGAGCTGTTTTTT,CASSPSVFPGELFF
-,TRBV5-6,TRBJ2-1,-,TGTGCCAGCAGGAGGGACTCGTCCTACAATGAGCAGTTCTTC,CASRRDSSYNEQFF
-,TRBV10-2,TRBJ2-3,-,TGCGCCAGCAGTGGCTTTCCGGGACAAAGGGGGTCTGATACGCAGTATTTT,CASSGFPGQRGSDTQYF
-,TRBV29-1,TRBJ2-1,-,TGCAGCGTTGAAGAAGGGGTTTGGGAGCAGTTCTTC,CSVEEGVWEQFF
-,TRBV3-1/TRBV3-2,TRBJ2-2,-,TGTGCCAGCAGCCAACACGGCACCGGGGAGCTGTTTTTT,CASSQHGTGELFF
TRBD1,TRBV7-9,TRBJ2-1,-,TGTGCCAGCAGCTGGACAGGGCCTTTAAGGTTCTTC,CASSWTGPLRFF
TRBD2,TRBV30,TRBJ2-7,-,TGTGCCTGGGTCTCCGAACTAGCGGGGAACGAGCAGTACTTC,CAWVSELAGNEQYF
-,TRBV5-6,TRBJ2-7,-,TGTGCCAGCAGCTCGGTGGGCAGGGAGGCCGGAGACGAGCAGTACTTC,CASSSVGREAGDEQYF
TRBD2,TRBV24-1,TRBJ2-3,-,TGTGCCACCAGCCAGGGACTAGCGGGAAGCACAGATACGCAGTATTTT,CATSQGLAGSTDTQYF
-,TRBV28,TRBJ2-7,-,TGTGCCAGCACCTCCCCTAGCACTCTCTCCTACGAGCAGTACTTC,CASTSPSTLSYEQYF
TRBD1,TRBV28,TRBJ1-5,-,TGTGCCACCGGGACAGGTAGTCAGCCCCAGCATTTT,CATGTGSQPQHF
-,TRBV21-1,TRBJ2-3,-,TGTGCCAGCAGCAAAGATACCCTAGCGGGGGGGCACACAGATACGCAGTATTTT,CASSKDTLAGGHTDTQYF
-,TRBV6-5,TRBJ1-1,once,TGTGCCAGCAGTTTCACAGTGAACACTGAAGCTTTCTTT,CASSFTVNTEAFF